Described below is a single T cell receptor beta chain sequence and its context. The sample originates from a study of blood T cell repertoires in COVID-19. Study context: Sites across the United States, Italy and Spain contributed samples from acute and convalescent COVID-19.

Recruitment covered roughly 22 US areas and drew participants whose ages spanned 18 to 89 years. Germline values: CDR1 SGHAT, CDR2 FQNNGV. This CDR3 region has 14 residues. J lost 8 bases, V lost 3 bases, and 7 bases had no gene match. Profiled with immunoSEQ multiplex PCR; TCRdb holds only in-frame clones, not every one. The data hold some 300,000 clones, with around nine tenths observed a single time. Sequencing was performed on PBMCs or T cells enriched from blood (not recorded which). The TCR originated in a woman in her 50s who had been exposed to COVID-19. V usage is TRBV11-2 and J usage is TRBJ2-4, with 7 bases aligning to TRBD2. CDR3 sequence: CASSFGSGADIQYF. The CDR3, as DNA: TGTGCCAGCAGCTTCGGCAGCGGGGCAGACATTCAGTACTTC.